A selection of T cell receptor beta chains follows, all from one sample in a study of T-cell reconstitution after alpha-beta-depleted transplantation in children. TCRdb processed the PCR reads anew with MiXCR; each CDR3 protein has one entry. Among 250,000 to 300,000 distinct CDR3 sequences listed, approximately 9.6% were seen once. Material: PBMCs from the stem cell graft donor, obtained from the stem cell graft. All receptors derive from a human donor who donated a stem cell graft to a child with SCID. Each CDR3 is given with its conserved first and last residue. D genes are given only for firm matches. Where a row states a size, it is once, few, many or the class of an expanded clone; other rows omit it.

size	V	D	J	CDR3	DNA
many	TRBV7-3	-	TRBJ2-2	CASSVRTGELFF	TGTGCCAGCAGCGTTCGGACCGGGGAGCTGTTTTTT
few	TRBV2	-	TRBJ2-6	CASSEFSSGANVLTF	TGTGCCAGCAGTGAATTCTCTTCTGGGGCCAACGTCCTGACTTTC
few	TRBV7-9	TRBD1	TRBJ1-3	CASSPGTDPRNTIYF	TGTGCCAGCAGCCCCGGGACAGATCCCCGAAACACCATATATTTT
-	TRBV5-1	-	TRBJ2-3	CASSPGGRADTQYF	TGCGCCAGCAGCCCGGGGGGCCGGGCAGATACGCAGTATTTT
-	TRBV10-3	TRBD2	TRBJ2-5	CAISELEGSSGLQETQYF	TGTGCCATCAGTGAGTTAGAGGGTTCTAGCGGACTCCAAGAGACCCAGTACTTC
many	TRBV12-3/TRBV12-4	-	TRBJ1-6	CASSFQGRLEPLHF	TGTGCCAGCAGTTTTCAGGGGCGCTTGGAACCCCTCCACTTT
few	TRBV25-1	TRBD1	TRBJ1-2	CASGDSSRYGYTF	TGTGCCAGCGGGGACAGTTCGCGCTATGGCTACACCTTC
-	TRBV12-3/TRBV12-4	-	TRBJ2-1	CASSSLGRISYNEQFF	TGTGCCAGCAGTTCCTTAGGCCGGATCTCCTACAATGAGCAGTTCTTC
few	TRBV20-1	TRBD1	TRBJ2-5	CSARGTGDRETQYF	TGCAGCGCTAGGGGGACAGGGGATCGAGAGACCCAGTACTTC
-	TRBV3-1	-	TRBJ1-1	CASSQDPRWTEAFF	TGTGCCAGCAGCCAAGATCCTCGGTGGACTGAAGCTTTCTTT
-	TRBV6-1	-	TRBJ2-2	CASRPTHGANTGELFF	TGTGCCAGCAGACCCACACATGGGGCCAACACCGGGGAGCTGTTTTTT
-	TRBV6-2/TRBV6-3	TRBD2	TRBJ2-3	CASSYLAGESTDTQYF	TGTGCCAGCAGTTATTTAGCGGGAGAGAGCACAGATACGCAGTATTTT
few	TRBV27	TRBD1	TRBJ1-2	CASSPSGQGSTF	TGTGCCAGCAGTCCATCCGGACAGGGGAGCACCTTC
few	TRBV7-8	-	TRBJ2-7	CASRLGGTNTYEQYF	TGTGCCAGCAGACTAGGGGGGACAAACACCTACGAGCAGTACTTC
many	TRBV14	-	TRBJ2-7	CASSQVNYRGYEQYF	TGTGCCAGCAGCCAAGTAAACTACCGGGGTTACGAGCAGTACTTC
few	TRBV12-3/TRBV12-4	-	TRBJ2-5	CASSPQALGGETQYF	TGTGCCAGCAGTCCCCAGGCCCTGGGGGGAGAGACCCAGTACTTC
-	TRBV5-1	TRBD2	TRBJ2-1	CASSSRLAGAAPPNEQFF	TGCGCCAGCAGCTCTCGACTAGCGGGGGCCGCCCCCCCGAATGAGCAGTTCTTC
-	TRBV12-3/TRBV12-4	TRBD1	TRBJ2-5	CASSPYGQGQETQYF	TGTGCCAGCAGTCCCTACGGACAGGGACAAGAGACCCAGTACTTC
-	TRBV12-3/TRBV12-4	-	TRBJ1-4	CASSLALGGSNEKLFF	TGTGCCAGCAGTTTAGCGCTGGGGGGTTCCAATGAAAAACTGTTTTTT
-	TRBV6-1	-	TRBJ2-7	CASRESQGHEQYF	TGTGCCAGCCGGGAGTCACAGGGCCACGAGCAGTACTTC
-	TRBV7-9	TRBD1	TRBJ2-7	CASSYSGTVNYEQYF	TGTGCCAGCAGCTACTCCGGGACAGTGAACTACGAGCAGTACTTC
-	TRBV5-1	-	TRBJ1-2	CASSLAGTNYGYTF	TGCGCCAGCAGCTTGGCCGGCACTAACTATGGCTACACCTTC
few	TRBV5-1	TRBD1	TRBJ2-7	CASSPARQGTHEQYF	TGCGCCAGCAGCCCCGCAAGACAGGGAACCCACGAGCAGTACTTC
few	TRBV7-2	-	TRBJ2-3	CASSLETGDTQYF	TGTGCCAGCAGCTTAGAGACGGGGGATACGCAGTATTTT
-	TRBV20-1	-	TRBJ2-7	CSANGQGSPYEQYF	TGCAGTGCTAACGGGCAGGGCAGCCCCTACGAGCAGTACTTC
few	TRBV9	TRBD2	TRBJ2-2	CASSPTSGGIGELFF	TGTGCCAGCAGCCCGACTAGCGGGGGGATCGGGGAGCTGTTTTTT
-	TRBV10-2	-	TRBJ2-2	CASSESGSSGELFF	TGCGCCAGCAGTGAGTCTGGGAGCTCCGGGGAGCTGTTTTTT
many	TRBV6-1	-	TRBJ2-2	CASSIQTEFANTGELFF	TGTGCCAGCAGCATCCAGACTGAGTTCGCGAACACCGGGGAGCTGTTTTTT
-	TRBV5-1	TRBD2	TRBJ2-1	CASSLDSGGGEQFF	TGCGCCAGCAGCTTGGATAGCGGGGGGGGTGAGCAGTTCTTC
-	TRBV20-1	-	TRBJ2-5	CSAGDTQETQYF	TGCAGTGCAGGGGACACACAAGAGACCCAGTACTTC
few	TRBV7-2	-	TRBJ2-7	CASSLTFYEQYF	TGTGCCAGCAGCTTGACCTTTTACGAGCAGTACTTC
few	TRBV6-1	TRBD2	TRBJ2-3	CASKGGGGAGTDTQYF	TGTGCCAGCAAGGGAGGCGGGGGGGCCGGCACAGATACGCAGTATTTT
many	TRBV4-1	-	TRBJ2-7	CASSQDWSEEQYF	TGCGCCAGCAGCCAAGATTGGAGTGAGGAGCAGTACTTC
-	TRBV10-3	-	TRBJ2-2	CAISESRWQNTGELFF	TGTGCCATCAGTGAGTCCCGCTGGCAGAACACCGGGGAGCTGTTTTTT
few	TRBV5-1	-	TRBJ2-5	CASSSLTGYQETQYF	TGCGCCAGCAGCTCCCTGACGGGATACCAAGAGACCCAGTACTTC
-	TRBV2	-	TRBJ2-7	CASFGGTREQYF	TGTGCCAGCTTTGGCGGGACGAGGGAGCAGTACTTC
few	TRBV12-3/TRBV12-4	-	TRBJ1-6	CASSLASSPLHF	TGTGCCAGCAGTTTAGCAAGCTCACCCCTCCACTTT
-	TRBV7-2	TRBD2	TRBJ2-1	CASSPRLAGISYNEQFF	TGTGCCAGCAGCCCCAGACTAGCGGGAATCTCCTACAATGAGCAGTTCTTC
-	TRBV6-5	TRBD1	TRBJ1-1	CASSLGQWNTEAFF	TGTGCCAGCAGTTTGGGACAGTGGAACACTGAAGCTTTCTTT
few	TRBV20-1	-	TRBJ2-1	CSGFGGADNEQFF	TGCAGTGGCTTTGGCGGGGCCGACAATGAGCAGTTCTTC
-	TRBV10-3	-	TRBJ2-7	CAISEFGNNYEQYF	TGTGCCATCAGTGAGTTCGGAAACAACTACGAGCAGTACTTC
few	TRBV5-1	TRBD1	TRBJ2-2	CASSFRDRGAYNTGELFF	TGCGCCAGCAGCTTCCGGGACAGGGGCGCCTATAACACCGGGGAGCTGTTTTTT
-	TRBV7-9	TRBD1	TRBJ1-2	CASSLRQGDGYTF	TGTGCCAGCAGCTTACGGCAGGGGGATGGCTACACCTTC
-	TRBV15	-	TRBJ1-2	CATSRESQIGYTF	TGTGCCACCAGCAGAGAAAGCCAGATCGGCTACACCTTC
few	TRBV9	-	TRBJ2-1	CASSVIGVGVTPYNEQFF	TGTGCCAGCAGCGTAATTGGAGTAGGAGTGACTCCCTACAATGAGCAGTTCTTC
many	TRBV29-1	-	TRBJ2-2	CSVYKPGVNTGELFF	TGCAGCGTTTATAAACCAGGGGTTAACACCGGGGAGCTGTTTTTT
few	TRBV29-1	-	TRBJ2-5	CSVYPLEAKTQYF	TGCAGCGTCTACCCGCTAGAGGCAAAGACCCAGTACTTC
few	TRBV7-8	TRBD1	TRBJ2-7	CASSLGSGTVLYEQYF	TGTGCCAGCAGCTTAGGTTCCGGGACAGTCCTCTACGAGCAGTACTTC
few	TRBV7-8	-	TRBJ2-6	CASSPQGVPASGANVLTF	TGTGCCAGCAGCCCACAAGGGGTTCCAGCCTCTGGGGCCAACGTCCTGACTTTC
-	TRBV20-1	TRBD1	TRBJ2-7	CSARDKGAGYEQYF	TGCAGTGCTAGAGATAAGGGGGCCGGCTACGAGCAGTACTTC
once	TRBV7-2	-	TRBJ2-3	CASSLLGPTDTQYF	TGTGCCAGCAGCTTATTGGGCCCCACAGATACGCAGTATTTT
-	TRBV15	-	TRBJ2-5	CATSRDMTETQYF	TGTGCCACCAGCAGAGATATGACCGAGACCCAGTACTTC
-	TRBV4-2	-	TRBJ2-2	CASSQSIVGGELFF	TGTGCCAGCAGCCAGAGTATCGTCGGCGGGGAGCTGTTTTTT